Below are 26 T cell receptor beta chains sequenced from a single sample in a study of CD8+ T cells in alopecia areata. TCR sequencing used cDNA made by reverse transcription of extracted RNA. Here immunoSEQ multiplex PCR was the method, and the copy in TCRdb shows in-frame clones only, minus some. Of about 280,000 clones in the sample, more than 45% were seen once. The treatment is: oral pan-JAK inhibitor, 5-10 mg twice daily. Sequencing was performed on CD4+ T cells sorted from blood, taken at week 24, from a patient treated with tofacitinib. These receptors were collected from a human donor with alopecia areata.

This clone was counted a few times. The CDR3 protein is CASSWGTGVGNEQFF. CDR3 sequence (DNA): TGTGCCAGCAGTTGGGGGACAGGGGTTGGGAATGAGCAGTTCTTC. This chain connects TRBV28 to TRBJ2-1, with 10 positions matching TRBD1. The CDR3 extends over 15 amino acids. Trimming removed 4 bases from V and 7 bases from J; junction bases left unmatched: 7. Germline V CDR1 and CDR2: MDHEN, SYDVKM.

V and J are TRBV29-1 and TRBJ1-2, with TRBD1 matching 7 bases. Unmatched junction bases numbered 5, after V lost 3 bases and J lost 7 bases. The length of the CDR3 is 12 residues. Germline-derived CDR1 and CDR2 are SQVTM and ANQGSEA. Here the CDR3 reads CSVDRGPGGYTF. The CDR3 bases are TGCAGCGTTGATAGGGGGCCTGGTGGCTACACCTTC. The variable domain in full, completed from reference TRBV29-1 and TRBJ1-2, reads SAVISQKPSRDICQRGTSLTIQCQVDSQVTMMFWYRQQPGQSLTLIATANQGSEATYESGFVIDKFPISRPNLTFSTLTVSNMSPEDSSIYLCSVDRGPGGYTFGSGTRLTVV.

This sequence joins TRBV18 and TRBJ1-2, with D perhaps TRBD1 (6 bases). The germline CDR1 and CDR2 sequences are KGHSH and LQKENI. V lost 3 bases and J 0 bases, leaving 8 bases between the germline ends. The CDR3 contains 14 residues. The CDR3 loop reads CASSPRQANYGYTF. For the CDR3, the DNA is TGTGCCAGCTCACCCCGACAGGCTAACTATGGCTACACCTTC.

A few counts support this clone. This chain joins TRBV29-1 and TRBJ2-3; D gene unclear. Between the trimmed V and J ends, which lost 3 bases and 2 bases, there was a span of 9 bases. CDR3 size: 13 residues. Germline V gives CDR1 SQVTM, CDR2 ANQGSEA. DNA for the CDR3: TGCAGCGTTGAGGACGGATTCACAGATACGCAGTATTTT. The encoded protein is CSVEDGFTDTQYF.

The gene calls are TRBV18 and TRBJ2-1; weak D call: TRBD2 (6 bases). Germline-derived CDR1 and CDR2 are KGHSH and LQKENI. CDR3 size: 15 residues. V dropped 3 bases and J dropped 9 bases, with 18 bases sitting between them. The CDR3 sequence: CASSPRAQEGSEQFF. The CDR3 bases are TGTGCCAGCTCACCCCGGGCCCAGGAGGGGAGTGAGCAGTTCTTC.

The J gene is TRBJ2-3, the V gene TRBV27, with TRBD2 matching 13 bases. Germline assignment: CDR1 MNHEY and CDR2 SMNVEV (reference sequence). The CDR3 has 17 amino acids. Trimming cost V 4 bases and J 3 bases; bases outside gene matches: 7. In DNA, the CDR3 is TGTGCCAGCAGTTCGACTAGCGGGGGGAAGGGTACAGATACGCAGTATTTT. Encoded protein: CASSSTSGGKGTDTQYF.

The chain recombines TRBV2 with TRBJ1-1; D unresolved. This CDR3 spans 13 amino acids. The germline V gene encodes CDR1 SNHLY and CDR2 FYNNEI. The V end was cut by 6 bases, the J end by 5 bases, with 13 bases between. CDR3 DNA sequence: TGTGCCAGCAGGTCGAGATTAGATACTGAAGCTTTCTTT. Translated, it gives CASRSRLDTEAFF.

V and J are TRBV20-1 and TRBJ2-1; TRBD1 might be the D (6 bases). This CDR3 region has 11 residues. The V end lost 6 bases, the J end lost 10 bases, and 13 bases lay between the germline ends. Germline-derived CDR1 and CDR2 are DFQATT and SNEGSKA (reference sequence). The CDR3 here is CSAQTGREQFF. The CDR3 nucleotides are TGCAGTGCCCAGACAGGTCGCGAGCAGTTCTTC.

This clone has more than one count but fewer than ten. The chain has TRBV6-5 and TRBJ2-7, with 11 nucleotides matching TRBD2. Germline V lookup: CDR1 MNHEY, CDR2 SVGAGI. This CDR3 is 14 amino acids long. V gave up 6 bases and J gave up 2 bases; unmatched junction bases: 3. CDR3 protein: CASSLAGGPYEQYF. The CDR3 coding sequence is TGTGCCAGCAGCTTAGCGGGGGGGCCCTACGAGCAGTACTTC.

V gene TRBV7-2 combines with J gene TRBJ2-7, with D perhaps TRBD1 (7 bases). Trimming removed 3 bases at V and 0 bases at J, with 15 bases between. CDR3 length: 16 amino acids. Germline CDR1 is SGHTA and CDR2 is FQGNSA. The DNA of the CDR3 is TGTGCCAGCAGCTTGGTCGGGGGACAGAGCTCCTACGAGCAGTACTTC. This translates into CASSLVGGQSSYEQYF.

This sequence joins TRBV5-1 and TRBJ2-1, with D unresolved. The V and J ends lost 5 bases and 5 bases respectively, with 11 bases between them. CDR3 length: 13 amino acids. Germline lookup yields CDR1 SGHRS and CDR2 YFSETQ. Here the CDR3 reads CASRSRADNEQFF. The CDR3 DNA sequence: TGCGCCAGCAGGAGTCGAGCAGACAATGAGCAGTTCTTC.

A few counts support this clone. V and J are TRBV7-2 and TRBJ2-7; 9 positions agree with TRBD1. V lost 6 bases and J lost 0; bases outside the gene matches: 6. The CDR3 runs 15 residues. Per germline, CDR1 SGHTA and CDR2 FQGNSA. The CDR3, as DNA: TGTGCCAGCAGAACTACAGGGGGCACCTCCTACGAGCAGTACTTC. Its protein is CASRTTGGTSYEQYF.

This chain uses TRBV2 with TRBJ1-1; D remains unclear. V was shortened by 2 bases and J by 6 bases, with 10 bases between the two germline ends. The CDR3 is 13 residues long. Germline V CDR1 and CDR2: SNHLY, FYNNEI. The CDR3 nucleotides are TGTGCCAGCAGTGAATCCCACATGGCTGAAGCTTTCTTT. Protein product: CASSESHMAEAFF.

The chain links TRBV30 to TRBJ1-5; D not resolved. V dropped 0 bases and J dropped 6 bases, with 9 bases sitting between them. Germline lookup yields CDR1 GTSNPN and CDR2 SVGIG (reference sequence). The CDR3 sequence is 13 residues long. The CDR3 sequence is CAWSVRLGQPQHF. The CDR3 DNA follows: TGTGCCTGGAGTGTACGGCTAGGTCAGCCCCAGCATTTT.

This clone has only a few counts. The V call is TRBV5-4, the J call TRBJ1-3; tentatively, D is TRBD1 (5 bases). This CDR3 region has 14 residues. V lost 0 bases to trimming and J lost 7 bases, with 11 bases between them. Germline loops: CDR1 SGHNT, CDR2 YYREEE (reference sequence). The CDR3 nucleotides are TGTGCCAGCAGCTTGGAGACAGCCGGGAACACCATATATTTT. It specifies CASSLETAGNTIYF. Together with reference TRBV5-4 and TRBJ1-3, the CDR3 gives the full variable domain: ETGVTQSPTHLIKTRGQQVTLRCSSQSGHNTVSWYQQALGQGPQFIFQYYREEENGRGNFPPRFSGLQFPNYSSELNVNALELDDSALYLCASSLETAGNTIYFGEGSWLTVV.

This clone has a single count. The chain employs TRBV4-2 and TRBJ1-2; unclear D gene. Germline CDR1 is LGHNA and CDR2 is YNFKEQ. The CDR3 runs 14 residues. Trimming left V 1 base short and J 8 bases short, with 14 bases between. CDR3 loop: CASSQGPFEGGYTF. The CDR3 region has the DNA TGTGCCAGCAGCCAAGGCCCCTTTGAGGGAGGCTACACCTTC.

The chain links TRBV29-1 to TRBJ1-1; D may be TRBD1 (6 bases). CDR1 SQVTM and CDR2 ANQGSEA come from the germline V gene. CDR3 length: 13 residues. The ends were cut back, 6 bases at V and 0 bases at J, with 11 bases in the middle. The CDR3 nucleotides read TGCAGCGTCCACGGACAGCTGAACACTGAAGCTTTCTTT. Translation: CSVHGQLNTEAFF.

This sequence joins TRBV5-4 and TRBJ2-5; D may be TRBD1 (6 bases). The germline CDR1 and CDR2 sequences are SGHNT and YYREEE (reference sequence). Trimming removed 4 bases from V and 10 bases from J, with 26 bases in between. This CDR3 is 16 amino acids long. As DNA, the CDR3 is TGTGCCAGCAGCAAAGGACGGACAGAGGAACAAGTGGGCCAGTACTTC. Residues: CASSKGRTEEQVGQYF. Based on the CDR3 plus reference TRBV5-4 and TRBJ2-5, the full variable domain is ETGVTQSPTHLIKTRGQQVTLRCSSQSGHNTVSWYQQALGQGPQFIFQYYREEENGRGNFPPRFSGLQFPNYSSELNVNALELDDSALYLCASSKGRTEEQVGQYFGPGTRLLVL.

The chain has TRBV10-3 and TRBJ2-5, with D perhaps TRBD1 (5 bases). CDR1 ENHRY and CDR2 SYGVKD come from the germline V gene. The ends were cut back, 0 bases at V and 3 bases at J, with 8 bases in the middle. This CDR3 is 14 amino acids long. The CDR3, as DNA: TGTGCCATCAGTGAGTCATCAGGGAAAGAGACCCAGTACTTC. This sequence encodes CAISESSGKETQYF.

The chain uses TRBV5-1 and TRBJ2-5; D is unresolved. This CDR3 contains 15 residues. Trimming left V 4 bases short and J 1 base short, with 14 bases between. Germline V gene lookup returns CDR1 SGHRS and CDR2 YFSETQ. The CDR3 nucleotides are TGCGCCAGCAGCCCGATCCCCGGACGCCAAGAGACCCAGTACTTC. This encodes CASSPIPGRQETQYF.

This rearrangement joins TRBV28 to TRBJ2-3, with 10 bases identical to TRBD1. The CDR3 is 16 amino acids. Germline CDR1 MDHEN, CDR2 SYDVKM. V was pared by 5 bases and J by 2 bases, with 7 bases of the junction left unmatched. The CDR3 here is CASSRLGQGPTDTQYF. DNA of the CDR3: TGTGCCAGCAGTCGTTTGGGACAGGGGCCCACAGATACGCAGTATTTT.

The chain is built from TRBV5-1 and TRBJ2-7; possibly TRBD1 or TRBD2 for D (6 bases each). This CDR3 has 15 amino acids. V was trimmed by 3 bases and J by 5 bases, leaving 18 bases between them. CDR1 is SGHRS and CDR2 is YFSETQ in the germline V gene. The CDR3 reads CASSSSPVRGDEQYF. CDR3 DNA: TGCGCCAGCAGCTCGTCTCCCGTGAGGGGGGACGAGCAGTACTTC.

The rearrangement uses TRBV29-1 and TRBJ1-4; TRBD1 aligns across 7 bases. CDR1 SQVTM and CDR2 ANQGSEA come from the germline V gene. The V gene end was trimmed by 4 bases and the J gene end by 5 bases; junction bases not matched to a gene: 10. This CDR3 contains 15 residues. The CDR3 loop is CSVGAQGVENEKLFF. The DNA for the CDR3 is TGCAGCGTTGGAGCCCAGGGGGTAGAAAATGAAAAACTGTTTTTT.

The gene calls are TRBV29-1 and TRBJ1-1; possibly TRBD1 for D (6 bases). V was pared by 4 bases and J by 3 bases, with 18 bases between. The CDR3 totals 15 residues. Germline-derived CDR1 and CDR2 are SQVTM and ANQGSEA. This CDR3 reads CSVAFRGPWDTEAFF. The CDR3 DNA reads TGCAGCGTTGCTTTCAGGGGTCCGTGGGACACTGAAGCTTTCTTT.

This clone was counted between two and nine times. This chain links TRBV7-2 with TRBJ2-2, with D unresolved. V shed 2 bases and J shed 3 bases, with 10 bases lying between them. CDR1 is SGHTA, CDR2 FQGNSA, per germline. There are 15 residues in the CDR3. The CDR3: CASSLTTQDTGELFF. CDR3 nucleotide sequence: TGTGCCAGCAGCTTAACCACCCAGGACACCGGGGAGCTGTTTTTT.

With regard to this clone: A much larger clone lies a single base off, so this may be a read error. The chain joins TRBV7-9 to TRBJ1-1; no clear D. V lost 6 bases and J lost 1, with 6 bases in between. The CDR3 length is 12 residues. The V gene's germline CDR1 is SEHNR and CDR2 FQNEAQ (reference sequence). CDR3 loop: CASSYTNTEAFF. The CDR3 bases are TGTGCCAGCAGTTACACGAACACTGAAGCTTTCTTT.